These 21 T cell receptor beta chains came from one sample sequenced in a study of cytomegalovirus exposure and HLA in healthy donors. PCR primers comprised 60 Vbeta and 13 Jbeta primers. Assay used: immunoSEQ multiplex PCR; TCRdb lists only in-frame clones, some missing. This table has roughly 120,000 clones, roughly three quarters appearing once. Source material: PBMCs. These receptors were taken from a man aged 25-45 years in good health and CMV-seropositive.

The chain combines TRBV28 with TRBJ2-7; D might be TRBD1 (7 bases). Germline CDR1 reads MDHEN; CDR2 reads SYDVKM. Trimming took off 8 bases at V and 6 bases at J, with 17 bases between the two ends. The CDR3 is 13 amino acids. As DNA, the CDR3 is TGTGCCAGCGGACAGATTCAGGGGGGCGAGCAGTACTTC. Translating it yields CASGQIQGGEQYF. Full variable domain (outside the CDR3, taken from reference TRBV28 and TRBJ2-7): DVKVTQSSRYLVKRTGEKVFLECVQDMDHENMFWYRQDPGLGLRLIYFSYDVKMKEKGDIPEGYSVSREKKERFSLILESASTNQTSMYLCASGQIQGGEQYFGPGTRLTVT.

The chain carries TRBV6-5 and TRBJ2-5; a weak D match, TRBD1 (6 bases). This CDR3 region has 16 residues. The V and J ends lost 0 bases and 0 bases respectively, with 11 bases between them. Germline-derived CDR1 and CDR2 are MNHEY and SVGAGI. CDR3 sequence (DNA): TGTGCCAGCAGTTACTCCTACGGACAGCACCAAGAGACCCAGTACTTC. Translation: CASSYSYGQHQETQYF.

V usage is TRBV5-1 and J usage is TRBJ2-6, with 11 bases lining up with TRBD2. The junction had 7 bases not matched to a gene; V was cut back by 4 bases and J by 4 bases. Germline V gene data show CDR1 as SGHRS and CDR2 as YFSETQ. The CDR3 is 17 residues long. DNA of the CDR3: TGCGCCAGCAGCAGTAGCGGGAGGGCTTCCGGGGCCAACGTCCTGACTTTC. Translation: CASSSSGRASGANVLTF.

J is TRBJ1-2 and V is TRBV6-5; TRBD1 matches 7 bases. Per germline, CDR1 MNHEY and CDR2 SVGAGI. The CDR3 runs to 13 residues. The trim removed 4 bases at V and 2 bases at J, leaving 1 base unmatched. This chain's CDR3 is CASSLGQNYGYTF. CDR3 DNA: TGTGCCAGCAGTTTGGGACAGAACTATGGCTACACCTTC.

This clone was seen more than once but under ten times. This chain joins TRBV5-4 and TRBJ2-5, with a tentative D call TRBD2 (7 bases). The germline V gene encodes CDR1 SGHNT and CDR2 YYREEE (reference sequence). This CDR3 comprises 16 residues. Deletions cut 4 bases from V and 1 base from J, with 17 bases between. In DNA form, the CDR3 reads TGTGCCAGCAGCCCGGGGGGCAGGGGATCCCAAGAGACCCAGTACTTC. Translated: CASSPGGRGSQETQYF.

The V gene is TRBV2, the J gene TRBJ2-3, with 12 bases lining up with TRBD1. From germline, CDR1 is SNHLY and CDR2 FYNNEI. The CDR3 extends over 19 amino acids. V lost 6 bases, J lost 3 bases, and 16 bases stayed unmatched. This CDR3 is CASRPGQGATSGVTDTQYF. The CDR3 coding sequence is TGTGCCAGCAGACCGGGACAGGGGGCCACTAGCGGTGTTACAGATACGCAGTATTTT.

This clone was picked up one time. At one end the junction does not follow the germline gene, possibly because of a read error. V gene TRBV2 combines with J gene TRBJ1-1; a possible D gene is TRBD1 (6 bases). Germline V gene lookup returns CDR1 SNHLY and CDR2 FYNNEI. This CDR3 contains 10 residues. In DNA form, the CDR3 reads TGTGCCAGCAGGGGGGCTGAGGCTTTCTTT. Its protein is CASRGAEAFF.

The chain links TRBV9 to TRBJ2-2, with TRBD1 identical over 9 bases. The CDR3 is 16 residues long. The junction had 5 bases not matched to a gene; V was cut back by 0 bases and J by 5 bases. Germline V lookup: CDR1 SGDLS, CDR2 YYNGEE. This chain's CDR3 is CASSVATGGRTGELFF. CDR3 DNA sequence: TGTGCCAGCAGCGTAGCTACAGGGGGCCGGACCGGGGAGCTGTTTTTT.

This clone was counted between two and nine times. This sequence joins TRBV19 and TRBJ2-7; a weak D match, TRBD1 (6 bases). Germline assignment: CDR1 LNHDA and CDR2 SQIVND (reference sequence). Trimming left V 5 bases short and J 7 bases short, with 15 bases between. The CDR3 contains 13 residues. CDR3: CASSGVRGLEQYF. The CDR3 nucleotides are TGTGCCAGTAGTGGAGTCAGGGGTCTTGAGCAGTACTTC.

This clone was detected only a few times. In DNA form, the CDR3 reads TGTGCCAGCAGCGTAGTAGGGCAGGGCGAGGGCTACACCTTC. This translates into CASSVVGQGEGYTF. V usage is TRBV5-4 and J usage is TRBJ1-2, with D perhaps TRBD1 (5 bases). CDR3 size: 14 residues. Trimming took 4 bases from V and 8 from J, leaving 18 bases between them. Germline loops: CDR1 SGHNT, CDR2 YYREEE (reference sequence). The entire variable domain, with the rest obtained from reference TRBV5-4 and TRBJ1-2, is as follows: ETGVTQSPTHLIKTRGQQVTLRCSSQSGHNTVSWYQQALGQGPQFIFQYYREEENGRGNFPPRFSGLQFPNYSSELNVNALELDDSALYLCASSVVGQGEGYTFGSGTRLTVV.

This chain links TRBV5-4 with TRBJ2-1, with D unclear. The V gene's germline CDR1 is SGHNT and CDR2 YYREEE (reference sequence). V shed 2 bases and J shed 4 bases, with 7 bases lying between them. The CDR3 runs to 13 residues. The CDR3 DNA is TGTGCCAGCAGCTTCCTAGAGTACAATGAGCAGTTCTTC. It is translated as CASSFLEYNEQFF.

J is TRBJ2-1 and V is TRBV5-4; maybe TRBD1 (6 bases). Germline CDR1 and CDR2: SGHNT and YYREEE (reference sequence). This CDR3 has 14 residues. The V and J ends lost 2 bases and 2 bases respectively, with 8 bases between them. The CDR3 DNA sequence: TGTGCCAGCAGCTTACGGGACACCTACAATGAGCAGTTCTTC. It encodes CASSLRDTYNEQFF.

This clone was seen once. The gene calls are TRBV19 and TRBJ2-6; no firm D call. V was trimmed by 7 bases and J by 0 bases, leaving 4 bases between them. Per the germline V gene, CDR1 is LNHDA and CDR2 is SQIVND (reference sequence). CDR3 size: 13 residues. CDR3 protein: CASMYSGANVLTF. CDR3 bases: TGTGCCAGTATGTACTCTGGGGCCAACGTCCTGACTTTC. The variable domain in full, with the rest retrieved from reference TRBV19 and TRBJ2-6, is DGGITQSPKYLFRKEGQNVTLSCEQNLNHDAMYWYRQDPGQGLRLIYYSQIVNDFQKGDIAEGYSVSREKKESFPLTVTSAQKNPTAFYLCASMYSGANVLTFGAGSRLTVL.

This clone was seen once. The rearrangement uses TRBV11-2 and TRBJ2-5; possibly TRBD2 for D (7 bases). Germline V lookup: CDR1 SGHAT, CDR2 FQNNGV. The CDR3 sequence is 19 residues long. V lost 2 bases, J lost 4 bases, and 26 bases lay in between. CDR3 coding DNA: TGTGCCAGCAGCTTAAACCATCCCCGAAGTACGGGGGGCAGAGAGACCCAGTACTTC. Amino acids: CASSLNHPRSTGGRETQYF.

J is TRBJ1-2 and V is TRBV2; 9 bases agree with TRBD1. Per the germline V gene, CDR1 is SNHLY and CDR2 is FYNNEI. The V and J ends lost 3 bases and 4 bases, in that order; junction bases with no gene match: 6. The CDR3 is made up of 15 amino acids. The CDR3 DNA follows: TGTGCCAGCAGTGACTACAGGGGGCTTAGCTATGGCTACACCTTC. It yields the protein CASSDYRGLSYGYTF.

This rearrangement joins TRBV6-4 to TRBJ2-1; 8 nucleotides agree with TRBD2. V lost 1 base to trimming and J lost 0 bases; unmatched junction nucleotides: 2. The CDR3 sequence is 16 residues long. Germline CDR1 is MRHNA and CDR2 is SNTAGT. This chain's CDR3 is CASSDWAGGSYNEQFF. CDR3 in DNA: TGTGCCAGCAGTGACTGGGCGGGGGGCTCCTACAATGAGCAGTTCTTC.

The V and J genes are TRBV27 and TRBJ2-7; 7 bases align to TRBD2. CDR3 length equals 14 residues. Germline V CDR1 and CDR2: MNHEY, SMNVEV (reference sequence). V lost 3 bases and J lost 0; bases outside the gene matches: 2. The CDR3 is CASSFGGSSYEQYF. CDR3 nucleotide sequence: TGTGCCAGCAGTTTTGGCGGGAGCTCCTACGAGCAGTACTTC.

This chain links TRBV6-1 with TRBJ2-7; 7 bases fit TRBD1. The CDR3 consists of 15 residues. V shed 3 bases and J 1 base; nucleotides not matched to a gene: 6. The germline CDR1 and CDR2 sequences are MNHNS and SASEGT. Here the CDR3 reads CASSDGTAPSYEQYF. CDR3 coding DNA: TGTGCCAGCAGTGACGGGACAGCGCCTTCCTACGAGCAGTACTTC.

The CDR3 DNA sequence: TGTGCCAGCAGCGTAGTAGACAGGGAGTGGGGGAAGTCCGGGGAGCTGTTTTTT. Amino acids: CASSVVDREWGKSGELFF. The rearrangement joins TRBV9 to TRBJ2-2; the match to TRBD1 covers 7 bases. The junction had 14 bases not matched to a gene; V was cut back by 0 bases and J by 6 bases. CDR3 length equals 18 residues. CDR1 is SGDLS, CDR2 YYNGEE, per germline. Using reference TRBV9 and TRBJ2-2 for the parts outside the CDR3, the full variable domain is DSGVTQTPKHLITATGQRVTLRCSPRSGDLSVYWYQQSLDQGLQFLIQYYNGEERAKGNILERFSAQQFPDLHSELNLSSLELGDSALYFCASSVVDREWGKSGELFFGEGSRLTVL.

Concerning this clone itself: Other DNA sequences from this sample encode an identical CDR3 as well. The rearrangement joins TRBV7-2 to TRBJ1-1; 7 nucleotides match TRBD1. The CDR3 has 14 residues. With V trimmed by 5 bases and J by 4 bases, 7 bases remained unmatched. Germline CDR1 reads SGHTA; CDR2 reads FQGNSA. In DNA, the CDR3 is TGTGCCAGCAGCCTACGACAGGGCCCCACTGAAGCTTTCTTT. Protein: CASSLRQGPTEAFF.

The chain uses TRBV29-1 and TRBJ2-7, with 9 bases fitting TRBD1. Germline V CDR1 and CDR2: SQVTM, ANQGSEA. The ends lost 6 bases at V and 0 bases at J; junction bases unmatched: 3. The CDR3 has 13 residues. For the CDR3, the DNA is TGCAGCGTGGGGGACAGGGCCTCCTACGAGCAGTACTTC. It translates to CSVGDRASYEQYF.